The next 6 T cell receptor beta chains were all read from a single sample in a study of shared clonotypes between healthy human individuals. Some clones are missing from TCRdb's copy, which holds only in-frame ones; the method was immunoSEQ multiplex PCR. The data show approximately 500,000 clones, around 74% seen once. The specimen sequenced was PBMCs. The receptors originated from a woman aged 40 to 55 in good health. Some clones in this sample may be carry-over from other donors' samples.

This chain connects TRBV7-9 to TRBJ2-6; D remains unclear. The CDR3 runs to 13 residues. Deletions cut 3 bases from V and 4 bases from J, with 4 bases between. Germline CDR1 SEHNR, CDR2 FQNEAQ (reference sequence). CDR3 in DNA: TGTGCCAGCAGCTTGTTCGGGGCCAACGTCCTGACTTTC. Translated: CASSLFGANVLTF.

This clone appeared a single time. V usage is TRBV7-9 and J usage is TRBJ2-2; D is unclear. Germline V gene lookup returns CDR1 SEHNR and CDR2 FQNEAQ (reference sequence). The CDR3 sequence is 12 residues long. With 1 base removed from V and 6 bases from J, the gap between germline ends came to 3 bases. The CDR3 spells CASSLVPGELFF. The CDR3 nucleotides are TGTGCCAGCAGCTTAGTACCCGGGGAGCTGTTTTTT. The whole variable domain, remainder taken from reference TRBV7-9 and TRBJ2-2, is DTGVSQNPRHKITKRGQNVTFRCDPISEHNRLYWYRQTLGQGPEFLTYFQNEAQLEKSRLLSDRFSAERPKGSFSTLEIQRTEQGDSAMYLCASSLVPGELFFGEGSRLTVL.

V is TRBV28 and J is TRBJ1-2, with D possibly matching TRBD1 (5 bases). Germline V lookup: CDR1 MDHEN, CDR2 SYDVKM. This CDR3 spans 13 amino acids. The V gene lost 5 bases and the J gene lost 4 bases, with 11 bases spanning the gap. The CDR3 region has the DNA TGTGCCAGCAGTCCTCCGGGGGTCTATGGCTACACCTTC. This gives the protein CASSPPGVYGYTF.

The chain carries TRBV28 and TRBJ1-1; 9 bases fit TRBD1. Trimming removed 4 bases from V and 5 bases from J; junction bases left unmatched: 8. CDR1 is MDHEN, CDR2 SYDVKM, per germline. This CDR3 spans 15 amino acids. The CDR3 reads CASSSLGQGRTEAFF. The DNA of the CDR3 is TGTGCCAGCAGTTCCCTCGGACAGGGGCGGACTGAAGCTTTCTTT.

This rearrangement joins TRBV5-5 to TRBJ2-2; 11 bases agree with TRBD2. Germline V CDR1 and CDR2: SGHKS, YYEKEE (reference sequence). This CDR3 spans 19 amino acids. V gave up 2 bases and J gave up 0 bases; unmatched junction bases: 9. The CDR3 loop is CASSFLGLAGYTNTGELFF. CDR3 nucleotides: TGTGCCAGCAGCTTTTTAGGACTAGCGGGTTACACGAACACCGGGGAGCTGTTTTTT. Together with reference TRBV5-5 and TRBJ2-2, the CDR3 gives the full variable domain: DAGVTQSPTHLIKTRGQQVTLRCSPISGHKSVSWYQQVLGQGPQFIFQYYEKEERGRGNFPDRFSARQFPNYSSELNVNALLLGDSALYLCASSFLGLAGYTNTGELFFGEGSRLTVL.

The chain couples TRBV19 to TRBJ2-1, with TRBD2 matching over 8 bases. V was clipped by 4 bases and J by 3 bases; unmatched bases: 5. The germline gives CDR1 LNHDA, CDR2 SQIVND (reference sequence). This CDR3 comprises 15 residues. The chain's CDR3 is CASSTRLARYNEQFF. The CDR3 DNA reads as TGTGCCAGTAGTACTAGACTAGCGCGCTACAATGAGCAGTTCTTC.